This T cell receptor beta chain was recorded in a study of cytomegalovirus exposure and HLA in healthy donors. General study findings and limits: For most subjects, TCR beta sequences were reported to predict HLA-A and HLA-B alleles with accuracy. The authors later linked a missense DCLRE1C variant to TCR beta V- and J-gene trimming.

Germline V CDR1 and CDR2: SEHNR, FQNEAQ (reference sequence). CDR3 length: 14 residues. With 3 bases removed from V and 2 bases from J, the gap between germline ends came to 10 bases. In regard to this clone: Its cognate antigen is unknown.

Both 60 Vbeta primers and 13 Jbeta primers went into the PCR. Profiled with immunoSEQ multiplex PCR; TCRdb holds only in-frame clones, not every one. The data contain about 65,000 clones, 70% to 85% of them seen just once; the ten biggest clones take up over 2.5%. This sequence originates from a girl aged 10 to 17 in good health and CMV-seropositive. This chain joins TRBV7-9 and TRBJ2-5; the D is unclear. Sequenced input: PBMCs. The CDR3 bases are TGTGCCAGCAGCTTGGCAGGTAGTCAAGAGACCCAGTACTTC. As protein: CASSLAGSQETQYF. Variable domain in full (rest from reference TRBV7-9 and TRBJ2-5): DTGVSQNPRHKITKRGQNVTFRCDPISEHNRLYWYRQTLGQGPEFLTYFQNEAQLEKSRLLSDRFSAERPKGSFSTLEIQRTEQGDSAMYLCASSLAGSQETQYFGPGTRLLVL.